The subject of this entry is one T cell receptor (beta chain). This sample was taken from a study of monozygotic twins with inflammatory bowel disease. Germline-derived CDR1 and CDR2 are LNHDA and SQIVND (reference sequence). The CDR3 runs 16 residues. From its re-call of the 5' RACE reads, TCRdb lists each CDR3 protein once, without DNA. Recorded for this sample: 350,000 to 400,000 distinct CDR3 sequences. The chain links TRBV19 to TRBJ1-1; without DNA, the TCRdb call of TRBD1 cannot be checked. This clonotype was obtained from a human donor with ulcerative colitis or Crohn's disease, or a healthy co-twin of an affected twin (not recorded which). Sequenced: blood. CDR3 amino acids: CASSPNPGTGAVEAFF. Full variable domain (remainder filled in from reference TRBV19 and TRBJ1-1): DGGITQSPKYLFRKEGQNVTLSCEQNLNHDAMYWYRQDPGQGLRLIYYSQIVNDFQKGDIAEGYSVSREKKESFPLTVTSAQKNPTAFYLCASSPNPGTGAVEAFFGQGTRLTVV.